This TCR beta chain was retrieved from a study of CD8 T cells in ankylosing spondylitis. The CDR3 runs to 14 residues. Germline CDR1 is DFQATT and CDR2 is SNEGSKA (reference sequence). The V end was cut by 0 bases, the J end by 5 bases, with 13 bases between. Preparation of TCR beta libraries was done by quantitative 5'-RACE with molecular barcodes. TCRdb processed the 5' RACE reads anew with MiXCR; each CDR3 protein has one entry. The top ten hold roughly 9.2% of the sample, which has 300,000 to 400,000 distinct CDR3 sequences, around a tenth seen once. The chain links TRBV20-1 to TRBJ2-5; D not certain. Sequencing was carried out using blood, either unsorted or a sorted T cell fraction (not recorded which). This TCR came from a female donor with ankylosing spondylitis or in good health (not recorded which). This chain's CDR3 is CSARDTGLVETQYF. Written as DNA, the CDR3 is TGCAGTGCTAGAGATACCGGTCTTGTCGAGACCCAGTACTTC.